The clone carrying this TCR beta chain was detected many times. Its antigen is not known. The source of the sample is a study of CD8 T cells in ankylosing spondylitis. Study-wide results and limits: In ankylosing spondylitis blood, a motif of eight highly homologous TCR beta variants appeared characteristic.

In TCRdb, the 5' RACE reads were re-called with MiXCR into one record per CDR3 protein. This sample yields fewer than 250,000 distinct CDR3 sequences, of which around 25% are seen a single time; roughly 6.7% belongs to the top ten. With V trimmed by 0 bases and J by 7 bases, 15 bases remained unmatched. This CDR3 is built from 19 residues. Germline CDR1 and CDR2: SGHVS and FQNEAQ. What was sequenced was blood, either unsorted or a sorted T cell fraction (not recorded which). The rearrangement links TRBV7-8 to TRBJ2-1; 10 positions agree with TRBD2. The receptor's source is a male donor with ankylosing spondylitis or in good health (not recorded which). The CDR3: CASSLAPSGRERVGNEQFF. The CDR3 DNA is TGTGCCAGCAGCTTAGCGCCTAGCGGGAGAGAGAGGGTTGGTAATGAGCAGTTCTTC. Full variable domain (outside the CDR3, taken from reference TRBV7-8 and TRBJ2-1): GAGVSQSPRYKVAKRGQDVALRCDPISGHVSLFWYQQALGQGPEFLTYFQNEAQLDKSGLPSDRFFAERPEGSVSTLKIQRTQQEDSAVYLCASSLAPSGRERVGNEQFFGPGTRLTVL.